A single sample is the source of the 11 T cell receptor beta chains below, sequenced in a study of PD-L1 blockade in urothelial cancer. Time point given: peripheral blood 6 weeks after treatment start. Sequencing was performed with immunoSEQ multiplex PCR; in TCRdb, only in-frame clones are kept and a portion is missing. Altogether about 45,000 clones are present, around 80% being singletons, with the ten largest covering around 13%. Source: PBMCs, taken around atezolizumab (anti-PD-L1) treatment. These receptors came from a man between 60 and 70 years old with urothelial cancer.

The chain couples TRBV30 to TRBJ1-1, with 8 bases aligning to TRBD1. The CDR3 covers 15 residues. Germline V lookup: CDR1 GTSNPN, CDR2 SVGIG (reference sequence). J lost 5 bases, V lost 3 bases, and 11 bases had no gene match. This chain's CDR3 is CAWRLMTGARTEAFF. As DNA, the CDR3 is TGTGCCTGGAGGTTAATGACAGGGGCGAGGACTGAAGCTTTCTTT. Together with reference TRBV30 and TRBJ1-1, the CDR3 gives the full variable domain: SQTIHQWPATLVQPVGSPLSLECTVEGTSNPNLYWYRQAAGRGLQLLFYSVGIGQISSEVPQNLSASRPQDRQFILSSKKLLLSDSGFYLCAWRLMTGARTEAFFGQGTRLTVV.

This clone appeared a few times. The chain uses TRBV19 and TRBJ1-1; TRBD1 agrees at 10 bases. V shed 8 bases, J shed 5 bases, and the junction held 5 bases outside the gene matches. Looked up from germline, CDR1 is LNHDA and CDR2 is SQIVND (reference sequence). The CDR3 covers 13 residues. The CDR3: CASSRTGGTEAFF. CDR3 sequence (DNA): TGTGCCAGTTCGCGGACAGGGGGGACTGAAGCTTTCTTT. Using reference TRBV19 and TRBJ1-1 for the parts outside the CDR3, the full variable domain is DGGITQSPKYLFRKEGQNVTLSCEQNLNHDAMYWYRQDPGQGLRLIYYSQIVNDFQKGDIAEGYSVSREKKESFPLTVTSAQKNPTAFYLCASSRTGGTEAFFGQGTRLTVV.

The gene calls are TRBV5-6 and TRBJ1-2, with TRBD1 identical over 8 bases. Germline V lookup: CDR1 SGHDT, CDR2 YYEEEE. This CDR3 has 15 amino acids. J was trimmed by 3 bases and V by 3 bases; bases with no gene match: 7. CDR3 DNA sequence: TGTGCCAGCAGCTCCAGGGGGCGACAATACTATGGCTACACCTTC. Translated, it gives CASSSRGRQYYGYTF.

V is TRBV7-9 and J is TRBJ2-3; weak D call: TRBD2 (6 bases). The V end was cut by 3 bases, the J end by 8 bases, with 15 bases between. The CDR3 spans 14 residues. Germline V gene data show CDR1 as SEHNR and CDR2 as FQNEAQ (reference sequence). The CDR3 sequence: CASSFSRREGTQYF. CDR3 coding DNA: TGTGCCAGCAGCTTCTCTCGGCGGGAAGGTACGCAGTATTTT.

This chain connects TRBV2 to TRBJ2-7; D is uncertain. The length of the CDR3 is 13 residues. Trimming removed 4 bases at V and 3 bases at J, with 10 bases between. The V gene's germline CDR1 is SNHLY and CDR2 FYNNEI. The chain's CDR3 is CASSVVRNYEQYF. The CDR3 region has the DNA TGTGCCAGCAGTGTCGTCAGAAACTACGAGCAGTACTTC. Full variable domain (missing parts from reference TRBV2 and TRBJ2-7): EPEVTQTPSHQVTQMGQEVILRCVPISNHLYFYWYRQILGQKVEFLVSFYNNEISEKSEIFDDQFSVERPDGSNFTLKIRSTKLEDSAMYFCASSVVRNYEQYFGPGTRLTVT.

The chain joins TRBV11-2 to TRBJ2-7; D may be TRBD2 (6 bases). This CDR3 has 15 residues. Trimming pared 5 bases from V and 1 base from J, leaving 15 bases between. Germline CDR1 is SGHAT and CDR2 is FQNNGV. CDR3 sequence: CASSLSAGRSYEQYF. DNA of the CDR3: TGTGCCAGCAGCCTCAGTGCAGGGAGGTCCTACGAGCAGTACTTC.

CDR3 amino acids: CASSLPDRGREGYTF. In DNA, the CDR3 is TGTGCCAGCAGCTTACCTGACAGGGGGAGAGAAGGCTACACCTTC. This chain joins TRBV11-2 and TRBJ1-2, with 9 bases aligning to TRBD1. After removal of 2 bases from V and 8 bases from J, the junction contained 9 bases not matched to a gene. Germline lookup yields CDR1 SGHAT and CDR2 FQNNGV. CDR3 length equals 15 residues.

CDR3: CASSPRAGSQETQYF. CDR3 nucleotides: TGTGCCAGCAGCCCACGTGCAGGGTCTCAAGAGACCCAGTACTTC. This chain links TRBV11-2 with TRBJ2-5, with a possible D match to TRBD1 (5 bases). The germline V gene encodes CDR1 SGHAT and CDR2 FQNNGV. Trimming left V 5 bases short and J 2 bases short, with 15 bases between. The CDR3 is 15 amino acids.

V and J are TRBV5-1 and TRBJ1-1; D might be TRBD1 (5 bases). V was shortened by 3 bases and J by 1 base, with 10 bases between the two germline ends. The CDR3 length is 14 residues. Germline loops: CDR1 SGHRS, CDR2 YFSETQ. The CDR3 DNA reads TGCGCCAGCAGCTGGGGCGTTGAGAACACTGAAGCTTTCTTT. It translates to CASSWGVENTEAFF.

This clone was counted a single time. The V and J genes are TRBV6-1 and TRBJ2-1, with TRBD2 matching over 11 bases. After removal of 5 bases from V and 5 bases from J, the junction contained 5 bases not matched to a gene. CDR3 length: 15 amino acids. Germline V gene sequence: CDR1 MNHNS, CDR2 SASEGT. The CDR3 loop is CASSQGTSGHNEQFF. The CDR3, as DNA: TGTGCCAGCAGTCAGGGGACTAGCGGTCACAATGAGCAGTTCTTC.

J is TRBJ2-3 and V is TRBV29-1, with 13 bases that match TRBD2. The CDR3 covers 15 residues. CDR1 and CDR2 (germline): SQVTM, ANQGSEA. Losses at the gene ends were 6 bases for V and 1 base for J; bases not matched to a gene: 4. This CDR3 reads CSVSGTSGGTDTQYF. The CDR3 bases are TGCAGCGTCTCCGGGACTAGCGGGGGCACAGATACGCAGTATTTT.